Shown below are 10 T cell receptor beta chains from a single sample sequenced in a study of T cell changes during pregnancy in multiple sclerosis. Generated by immunoSEQ multiplex PCR, the TCRdb table keeps only in-frame clones and is missing some. The table shows about 93,000 clones, with roughly 90% occurring only once. This sample comprised peripheral blood, obtained before pregnancy. Source of these receptors: a female donor with multiple sclerosis, enrolled in a pregnancy study.

V is TRBV15 and J is TRBJ1-1, with 9 bases that match TRBD1. V lost 5 bases, J lost 3 bases, and 7 bases stayed unmatched. CDR1 LNHNV and CDR2 YYDKDF come from the germline V gene (reference sequence). The CDR3 contains 15 residues. The CDR3 here is CATSPWTGVDTEAFF. In DNA, the CDR3 is TGTGCCACCAGCCCTTGGACAGGGGTGGACACTGAAGCTTTCTTT.

This chain uses TRBV18 with TRBJ1-2; 8 nucleotides line up with TRBD1. Germline loops: CDR1 KGHSH, CDR2 LQKENI. V lost 0 bases, J lost 4 bases, and 4 bases stayed unmatched. The CDR3 length is 15 residues. The CDR3 region has the DNA TGTGCCAGCTCACCACCGGACAGGGCCCTCTATGGCTACACCTTC. The encoded protein is CASSPPDRALYGYTF.

This chain uses TRBV7-8 with TRBJ1-1, with 7 bases that match TRBD1. The trim removed 5 bases at V and 0 bases at J, leaving 6 bases unmatched. CDR1 and CDR2 (germline): SGHVS, FQNEAQ. The CDR3 has 15 amino acids. The CDR3 DNA is TGTGCCAGCAGCCCCTCGACAGGGTTGAACACTGAAGCTTTCTTT. This sequence encodes CASSPSTGLNTEAFF. Together with reference TRBV7-8 and TRBJ1-1, the CDR3 gives the full variable domain: GAGVSQSPRYKVAKRGQDVALRCDPISGHVSLFWYQQALGQGPEFLTYFQNEAQLDKSGLPSDRFFAERPEGSVSTLKIQRTQQEDSAVYLCASSPSTGLNTEAFFGQGTRLTVV.

The chain employs TRBV2 and TRBJ2-7; 7 positions agree with TRBD1. CDR1 and CDR2 from the germline V gene are SNHLY and FYNNEI. The CDR3 runs to 16 residues. The V gene end was trimmed by 7 bases and the J gene end by 0 bases; junction bases not matched to a gene: 12. CDR3 loop: CASTFRGLTSSYEQYF. The CDR3 DNA reads TGTGCCAGCACCTTTAGGGGGCTGACGAGCTCCTACGAGCAGTACTTC. Variable domain in full (rest from reference TRBV2 and TRBJ2-7): EPEVTQTPSHQVTQMGQEVILRCVPISNHLYFYWYRQILGQKVEFLVSFYNNEISEKSEIFDDQFSVERPDGSNFTLKIRSTKLEDSAMYFCASTFRGLTSSYEQYFGPGTRLTVT.

The chain couples TRBV19 to TRBJ1-2, with D perhaps matching TRBD1 (6 bases). The CDR3 contains 14 residues. The V gene lost 3 bases and the J gene lost 4 bases, with 12 bases spanning the gap. Germline-derived CDR1 and CDR2 are LNHDA and SQIVND (reference sequence). As DNA, the CDR3 is TGTGCCAGTAGTATTACAGGGAAGACCTATGGCTACACCTTC. Amino acid sequence: CASSITGKTYGYTF.

The chain links TRBV11-2 to TRBJ2-7; the match to TRBD2 covers 13 bases. The CDR3 extends over 16 amino acids. The V and J ends lost 5 bases and 5 bases, in that order; junction bases with no gene match: 9. CDR1 and CDR2 from the germline V gene are SGHAT and FQNNGV. CDR3 loop: CASSILLAGGPHEQYF. The CDR3 bases are TGTGCCAGCAGCATTCTACTAGCGGGGGGGCCCCACGAGCAGTACTTC.

This rearrangement joins TRBV18 to TRBJ2-3; D gene uncertain. V was trimmed by 3 bases and J by 0 bases, leaving 10 bases between them. The length of the CDR3 is 15 residues. Germline V CDR1 and CDR2: KGHSH, LQKENI. CDR3 residues: CASSPLVTSTDTQYF. The CDR3 DNA reads TGTGCCAGCTCACCCCTAGTAACTAGCACAGATACGCAGTATTTT. The complete variable domain, with remaining parts taken from reference TRBV18 and TRBJ2-3, reads NAGVMQNPRHLVRRRGQEARLRCSPMKGHSHVYWYRQLPEEGLKFMVYLQKENIIDESGMPKERFSAEFPKEGPSILRIQQVVRGDSAAYFCASSPLVTSTDTQYFGPGTRLTVL.

This clone was seen a single time. CDR3 sequence reads: CSVWSGGNQPQHF. In DNA, the CDR3 is TGCAGCGTCTGGTCGGGGGGCAATCAGCCCCAGCATTTT. The chain couples TRBV29-1 to TRBJ1-5, with D possibly matching TRBD1 (5 bases). Trimming pared 6 bases from V and 2 bases from J, leaving 11 bases between. The CDR3 is 13 amino acids. CDR1 SQVTM and CDR2 ANQGSEA come from the germline V gene. Full variable domain (rest looked up from reference TRBV29-1 and TRBJ1-5): SAVISQKPSRDICQRGTSLTIQCQVDSQVTMMFWYRQQPGQSLTLIATANQGSEATYESGFVIDKFPISRPNLTFSTLTVSNMSPEDSSIYLCSVWSGGNQPQHFGDGTRLSIL.

This chain connects TRBV5-6 to TRBJ2-1, with unresolved D. Germline CDR1 and CDR2: SGHDT and YYEEEE. V lost 0 bases and J 7 bases, leaving 5 bases between the germline ends. CDR3 size: 12 residues. CDR3: CASSLGGNEQFF. In DNA, the CDR3 is TGTGCCAGCAGCTTGGGAGGAAATGAGCAGTTCTTC.

The DNA of the CDR3 is TGTGCCAGTAGCGGGGGGGTGCTAGAGACCCAGTACTTC. This gives the protein CASSGGVLETQYF. This rearrangement joins TRBV7-2 to TRBJ2-5; TRBD2 aligns across 11 bases. The CDR3 runs 13 residues. CDR1 SGHTA and CDR2 FQGNSA come from the germline V gene. With V trimmed by 9 bases and J by 4 bases, 4 bases remained unmatched.